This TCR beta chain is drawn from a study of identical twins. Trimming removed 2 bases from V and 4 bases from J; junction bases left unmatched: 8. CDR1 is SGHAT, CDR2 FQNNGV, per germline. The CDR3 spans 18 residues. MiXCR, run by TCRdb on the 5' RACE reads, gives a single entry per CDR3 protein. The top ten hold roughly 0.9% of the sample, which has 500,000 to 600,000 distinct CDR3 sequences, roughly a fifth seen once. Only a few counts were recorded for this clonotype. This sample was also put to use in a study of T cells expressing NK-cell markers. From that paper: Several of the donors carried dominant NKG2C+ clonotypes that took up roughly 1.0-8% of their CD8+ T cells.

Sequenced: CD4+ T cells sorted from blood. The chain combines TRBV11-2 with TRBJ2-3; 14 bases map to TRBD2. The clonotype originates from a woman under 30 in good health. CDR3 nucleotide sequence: TGTGCCAGCAGCTTAATGACTAGCGGGAGGGCCTCGGCAGATACGCAGTATTTT. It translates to CASSLMTSGRASADTQYF.